This T cell receptor beta chain was profiled in a study of spatial heterogeneity in lung cancer. About the research overall: Consistent detection of more beta-chain than alpha-chain sequences was observed. Within tumor regions, the number of TCR transcripts tracked closely with a T cell module score obtained from matched bulk RNA-seq. In the raw reads, each unique TCR and UMI combination was present more than ten times on average.

The time point denotes: sample taken at primary tumor resection. Whole RNA, isolated from tumor, nontumor lung or frozen PBMC, was sequenced without prior sorting. Trimming took off 0 bases at V and 10 bases at J, with 18 bases between the two ends. In germline, CDR1 is LGHNA, CDR2 YNFKEQ. The CDR3 is 15 amino acids. As to this clonotype: Antigen: not known.

TCRdb re-called the 5' RACE reads with MiXCR, one entry per CDR3 protein. The data hold about 4,900 distinct CDR3 sequences, with around a third observed a single time. Points from the study as a whole: How many expanded intratumoral alpha and beta TCRs were present tracked the tumor mutation count, which was a count of nonsynonymous mutations.

The source was lung tumor tissue, collected at surgery. The TCR was taken from a male donor with early-stage non-small cell lung cancer. The V and J genes are TRBV4-2 and TRBJ1-1, with TRBD1 as a possible D gene (6 bases). CDR3 sequence: CASSQDLTGRRTAFF. The CDR3 DNA follows: TGTGCCAGCAGCCAAGACCTTACAGGGCGACGGACAGCTTTCTTT.